The next 20 T cell receptor beta chains were all read from a single sample in a study of T cell responses to AZD1222 COVID-19 vaccine. The assay was immunoSEQ multiplex PCR, and TCRdb's table has in-frame clones only and misses some. The profile shows 90,000 to 120,000 clones, roughly 87% of them singletons. The sequenced sample was peripheral blood, obtained 28 days after the second AZD1222 dose. All receptors derive from an adult who received the AZD1222 COVID-19 vaccine.

The V gene is TRBV3-1 (or the pseudogene TRBV3-2), the J gene TRBJ2-2; 11 bases line up with TRBD1. This CDR3 region has 17 residues. Looked up from germline, CDR1 is LGHDT and CDR2 is YNNKEL (reference sequence). J lost 7 bases, V lost 0 bases, and 7 bases had no gene match. The CDR3 sequence is CASSQESWDRGYGELFF. In nucleotides, the CDR3 is TGTGCCAGCAGCCAAGAAAGCTGGGACAGGGGGTACGGGGAGCTGTTTTTT.

The chain joins TRBV11-2 to TRBJ2-7; the D gene is possibly TRBD1 (7 bases). The V gene lost 0 bases and the J gene lost 6 bases, with 24 bases spanning the gap. Germline V lookup: CDR1 SGHAT, CDR2 FQNNGV. The CDR3 consists of 18 residues. In nucleotides, the CDR3 is TGTGCCAGCAGCTTAGAGGTAACGGAGGGGGCAAGCCGGGGCGAGCAGTACTTC. This gives the protein CASSLEVTEGASRGEQYF.

This clone is a singleton in its sample. The chain is built from TRBV5-6 and TRBJ2-7; 9 nucleotides agree with TRBD2. Per germline, CDR1 SGHDT and CDR2 YYEEEE. The V and J ends lost 2 bases and 3 bases, in that order; junction bases with no gene match: 6. The CDR3 runs 15 residues. The CDR3 DNA reads TGTGCCAGCAGCTTTCGACTAGCGGAAAACTACGAGCAGTACTTC. Amino acids: CASSFRLAENYEQYF.

This chain connects TRBV19 to TRBJ1-2; tentative D call: TRBD1 (6 bases). The CDR3 spans 11 residues. In germline, CDR1 is LNHDA, CDR2 SQIVND (reference sequence). V lost 6 bases and J 14 bases, leaving 16 bases between the germline ends. CDR3 residues: CASRVKTGWTF. As DNA, the CDR3 is TGTGCCAGTAGAGTGAAAACAGGGTGGACCTTC.

The rearrangement uses TRBV30 and TRBJ1-5, with D tentatively TRBD1 (6 bases). V lost 4 bases and J lost 4, with 11 bases in between. The CDR3 totals 13 residues. Germline V gene data show CDR1 as GTSNPN and CDR2 as SVGIG (reference sequence). The CDR3 DNA reads TGTGCCTGGAATAGGCAGGGGAATCAGCCCCAGCATTTT. Translating it yields CAWNRQGNQPQHF.

V gene TRBV10-3 combines with J gene TRBJ1-5; D remains ambiguous. CDR3 length: 14 amino acids. The germline V gene encodes CDR1 ENHRY and CDR2 SYGVKD. Trimming removed 4 bases from V and 2 bases from J, with 9 bases in between. DNA of the CDR3: TGTGCCATCAGTGGACGGAGTGGCAATCAGCCCCAGCATTTT. Its protein product is CAISGRSGNQPQHF.

The V call is TRBV19, the J call TRBJ2-7; TRBD2 matches at 10 bases. The V gene's germline CDR1 is LNHDA and CDR2 SQIVND (reference sequence). CDR3 length: 15 amino acids. V shed 9 bases, J shed 4 bases, and the junction held 12 bases outside the gene matches. CDR3: CASSSPTSGLYEQYF. The CDR3 region has the DNA TGTGCCAGCTCATCCCCGACTAGCGGGTTGTACGAGCAGTACTTC.

The chain combines TRBV28 with TRBJ2-7; possibly TRBD2 for D (6 bases). In germline, CDR1 is MDHEN, CDR2 SYDVKM. V was pared by 4 bases and J by 10 bases, with 11 bases between. CDR3 size: 11 residues. CDR3 DNA: TGTGCCAGCAGTTCCTACGGGAGCCAGTACTTC. Amino acids: CASSSYGSQYF.

A remark on this clone: This sample also contains other DNA sequences that code for the same CDR3. The V and J genes are TRBV18 and TRBJ1-5; 8 bases align to TRBD1. CDR3 size: 13 residues. V gave up 3 bases and J gave up 5 bases; unmatched junction bases: 0. The germline gives CDR1 KGHSH, CDR2 LQKENI. CDR3: CASSPTGDQPQHF. In nucleotides, the CDR3 is TGTGCCAGCTCACCGACAGGGGATCAGCCCCAGCATTTT.

This clone was observed a handful of times. The CDR3 DNA sequence: TGTGCCACCAGCAGAGCGGCGGCGGCTGGTCGGGATACGCAGTATTTT. Translated: CATSRAAAAGRDTQYF. The chain is built from TRBV15 and TRBJ2-3; D is uncertain. CDR3 length equals 16 residues. CDR1 and CDR2 (germline): LNHNV, YYDKDF (reference sequence). Trimming removed 1 base at V and 6 bases at J, with 17 bases between. Full variable domain (remainder filled in from reference TRBV15 and TRBJ2-3): DAMVIQNPRYQVTQFGKPVTLSCSQTLNHNVMYWYQQKSSQAPKLLFHYYDKDFNNEADTPDNFQSRRPNTSFCFLDIRSPGLGDTAMYLCATSRAAAAGRDTQYFGPGTRLTVL.

The rearrangement joins TRBV7-9 to TRBJ2-7; D is unclear. Germline V lookup: CDR1 SEHNR, CDR2 FQNEAQ (reference sequence). This CDR3 is built from 13 residues. Deletions cut 1 base from V and 3 bases from J, with 7 bases between. The CDR3 nucleotides read TGTGCCAGCAGCTTAGTCGGAAACTACGAGCAGTACTTC. Residues: CASSLVGNYEQYF. The variable domain in full, with the rest retrieved from reference TRBV7-9 and TRBJ2-7, is DTGVSQNPRHKITKRGQNVTFRCDPISEHNRLYWYRQTLGQGPEFLTYFQNEAQLEKSRLLSDRFSAERPKGSFSTLEIQRTEQGDSAMYLCASSLVGNYEQYFGPGTRLTVT.

The chain couples TRBV12-3 or TRBV12-4 to TRBJ1-1, with D possibly TRBD1 on 6 matching bases. This CDR3 spans 13 amino acids. Trimming removed 5 bases from V and 8 bases from J, with 15 bases in between. CDR3 coding DNA: TGTGCCAGCAGTCTAAGGGGGGGACCGGAAGCTTTCTTT. Translated: CASSLRGGPEAFF.

Regarding this clone: This same CDR3 is encoded by further DNA sequences in the sample. This chain connects TRBV28 to TRBJ1-1; D call uncertain. CDR1 is MDHEN, CDR2 SYDVKM, per germline. Trimming shortened V by 6 bases and J by 2 bases, and 13 bases separated the two germline ends. This CDR3 region has 14 residues. CDR3 in amino acids: CASSLGPKNTEAFF. In DNA, the CDR3 is TGTGCCAGCAGCTTAGGTCCCAAAAACACTGAAGCTTTCTTT.

The J gene is TRBJ2-3, the V gene TRBV5-1; TRBD1 aligns across 8 bases. The CDR3 has 16 amino acids. Germline CDR1 reads SGHRS; CDR2 reads YFSETQ. J lost 1 base, V lost 4 bases, and 8 bases had no gene match. CDR3 residues: CASSIQGGQGTDTQYF. The CDR3 nucleotides are TGCGCCAGCAGCATCCAGGGGGGACAGGGCACAGATACGCAGTATTTT.

This chain connects TRBV12-5 to TRBJ2-7, with TRBD2 matching 12 bases. Germline lookup yields CDR1 LGHNT and CDR2 FRNRAP. Trimming at V came to 2 bases and at J to 6 bases, leaving 17 bases not matched to a gene. The CDR3 has 19 amino acids. CDR3 loop: CASGLSKGLAGGTIFEQYF. In DNA, the CDR3 is TGTGCTAGTGGTTTGTCAAAGGGGCTAGCGGGAGGGACGATTTTCGAGCAGTACTTC. Full variable domain (rest looked up from reference TRBV12-5 and TRBJ2-7): DARVTQTPRHKVTEMGQEVTMRCQPILGHNTVFWYRQTMMQGLELLAYFRNRAPLDDSGMPKDRFSAEMPDATLATLKIQPSEPRDSAVYFCASGLSKGLAGGTIFEQYFGPGTRLTVT.

J is TRBJ2-7 and V is TRBV6-5; D remains ambiguous. Germline V CDR1 and CDR2: MNHEY, SVGAGI. Trimming removed 0 bases from V and 3 bases from J, with 12 bases in between. This CDR3 has 15 residues. The DNA of the CDR3 is TGTGCCAGCAGTTACTCGCGGACCCTAAACTACGAGCAGTACTTC. Its protein is CASSYSRTLNYEQYF.

This clone showed up many times. This chain uses TRBV2 with TRBJ2-5, with 9 bases matching TRBD1. The CDR3 runs 14 residues. Germline V gene data show CDR1 as SNHLY and CDR2 as FYNNEI. V was clipped by 6 bases and J by 5 bases; unmatched bases: 7. CDR3 loop: CASRETGGEETQYF. The CDR3 DNA reads TGTGCCAGCAGAGAGACAGGGGGTGAGGAGACCCAGTACTTC. Full variable domain (outside the CDR3, taken from reference TRBV2 and TRBJ2-5): EPEVTQTPSHQVTQMGQEVILRCVPISNHLYFYWYRQILGQKVEFLVSFYNNEISEKSEIFDDQFSVERPDGSNFTLKIRSTKLEDSAMYFCASRETGGEETQYFGPGTRLLVL.

J is TRBJ1-3 and V is TRBV7-9, with D hard to call. Per the germline V gene, CDR1 is SEHNR and CDR2 is FQNEAQ (reference sequence). Deletions cut 4 bases from V and 4 bases from J, with 11 bases between. CDR3 length: 14 amino acids. Here the CDR3 DNA reads TGTGCCAGCAGCTCCAGACTCGGAGGAAACACCATATATTTT. It codes for CASSSRLGGNTIYF.

This chain connects TRBV28 to TRBJ2-1, with D maybe TRBD1 (6 bases). Trimming left V 3 bases short and J 10 bases short, with 10 bases between. This CDR3 region has 12 residues. Germline-derived CDR1 and CDR2 are MDHEN and SYDVKM. The CDR3 reads CASSFQGMEQFF. CDR3 sequence (DNA): TGTGCCAGCAGTTTTCAGGGGATGGAGCAGTTCTTC.

V usage is TRBV19 and J usage is TRBJ2-7, with TRBD2 identical over 8 bases. V lost 6 bases, J lost 2 bases, and 6 bases stayed unmatched. The CDR3 loop spans 14 amino acids. Germline assignment: CDR1 LNHDA and CDR2 SQIVND (reference sequence). Here the CDR3 reads CASSLAGRTYEQYF. CDR3 bases: TGTGCCAGTAGCCTAGCGGGCAGGACCTACGAGCAGTACTTC.